The rows below give T cell receptor beta chains drawn from one sample of a study of blood T cells in healthy people across ages. TCRdb re-analysed the 5' RACE reads in MiXCR, keeping a single row per CDR3 protein. The repertoire consists of about 670,000 distinct CDR3 sequences, with around 50% occurring once and the leading ten covering less than 15%. The specimen was blood. The receptors were gathered from a woman of 80 years or more in good health. CDR3s include the opening cysteine and the closing phenylalanine or tryptophan. The order of the fields is clone size, D gene, V gene, J gene, CDR3 protein, CDR3 DNA. The D gene is left open where the match is weak. Where a row states a size, it is once, few, many or the class of an expanded clone; other rows omit it.

size: .
D: .
V: TRBV3-1
J: TRBJ1-2
CDR3: CASSQDQSAGYTF
DNA: TGTGCCAGCAGCCAAGATCAATCAGCTGGCTACACCTTC

size: .
D: TRBD1
V: TRBV12-3/TRBV12-4
J: TRBJ1-1
CDR3: CASSLATGMWANTEAFF
DNA: TGTGCCAGCAGTTTGGCGACAGGGATGTGGGCGAACACTGAAGCTTTCTTT

size: many
D: .
V: TRBV10-3
J: TRBJ2-1
CDR3: CAIPPTRHSYNEQFF
DNA: TGTGCCATCCCTCCTACGAGACACTCCTACAATGAGCAGTTCTTC

size: .
D: .
V: TRBV7-3
J: TRBJ2-5
CDR3: CASSLMGGAAQETQYF
DNA: TGTGCCAGCAGCTTAATGGGGGGGGCAGCACAAGAGACCCAGTACTTC

size: .
D: TRBD2
V: TRBV24-1
J: TRBJ2-1
CDR3: CAPGGGEQFF
DNA: TGTGCCCCCGGGGGGGGTGAGCAGTTCTTC

size: .
D: .
V: TRBV2
J: TRBJ2-1
CDR3: CASSEARGGNEQFF
DNA: TGTGCCAGCAGTGAAGCGAGAGGTGGGAATGAGCAGTTCTTC

size: .
D: .
V: TRBV29-1
J: TRBJ2-1
CDR3: CSVENGLRQFF
DNA: TGCAGCGTTGAGAACGGTCTCCGGCAGTTCTTC

size: .
D: .
V: TRBV28
J: TRBJ2-7
CDR3: CASASPAGYNEQYF
DNA: TGTGCCAGCGCGTCACCGGCGGGATATAACGAGCAGTACTTC

size: .
D: .
V: TRBV20-1
J: TRBJ2-1
CDR3: CSAASYNEQFF
DNA: TGCAGTGCGGCCAGCTACAATGAGCAGTTCTTC

size: .
D: TRBD1
V: TRBV7-8
J: TRBJ2-5
CDR3: CASSFRTGVEETQYF
DNA: TGTGCCAGCAGCTTCCGGACAGGAGTGGAAGAGACCCAGTACTTC

size: .
D: TRBD2
V: TRBV5-1
J: TRBJ2-1
CDR3: CASSGGGLPNNEQFF
DNA: TGCGCCAGCAGCGGCGGGGGTCTTCCTAACAATGAGCAGTTCTTC

size: .
D: .
V: TRBV28
J: TRBJ2-7
CDR3: CASSLSLTGLYF
DNA: TGTGCCAGCAGTTTATCTCTTACAGGGCTGTACTTC

size: many
D: .
V: TRBV7-2
J: TRBJ2-3
CDR3: CASSLRQSTDTQYF
DNA: TGTGCCAGCAGCTTAAGGCAGAGCACAGATACGCAGTATTTT

size: many
D: .
V: TRBV12-3/TRBV12-4
J: TRBJ2-3
CDR3: CASSLGVAGTDTQYF
DNA: TGTGCCAGCAGTTTGGGGGTTGCAGGGACAGATACGCAGTATTTT

size: .
D: .
V: TRBV5-1
J: TRBJ2-2
CDR3: CASSFPSRGNSNTGELFF
DNA: TGCGCCAGCAGCTTCCCCAGCCGGGGAAACTCGAACACCGGGGAGCTGTTTTTT

size: once
D: .
V: TRBV6-5
J: TRBJ1-6
CDR3: CASTPNRANSPLHF
DNA: TGTGCCAGCACCCCCAACAGGGCGAATTCACCCCTCCACTTT

size: many
D: .
V: TRBV20-1
J: TRBJ2-1
CDR3: CSARPSGSYNEQFF
DNA: TGCAGTGCTAGGCCGTCAGGGTCCTACAATGAGCAGTTCTTC

size: .
D: TRBD2
V: TRBV5-1
J: TRBJ2-1
CDR3: CASSLASSGSTYNEQFF
DNA: TGCGCCAGCAGCTTGGCCTCAAGCGGGAGTACCTACAATGAGCAGTTCTTC

size: .
D: .
V: TRBV29-1
J: TRBJ1-1
CDR3: CSVVPGAEAFF
DNA: TGCAGCGTCGTACCTGGGGCTGAAGCTTTCTTT

size: .
D: .
V: TRBV3-1
J: TRBJ1-5
CDR3: CASSRGTNQPQHF
DNA: TGTGCCAGCAGCCGGGGGACCAATCAGCCCCAGCATTTT

size: few
D: .
V: TRBV18
J: TRBJ1-5
CDR3: CASSGSLPGSNQPQHF
DNA: TGTGCCAGCTCCGGATCCCTCCCGGGATCGAATCAGCCCCAGCATTTT

size: many
D: TRBD2
V: TRBV7-9
J: TRBJ2-1
CDR3: CASHFTSGSYNEQFF
DNA: TGTGCCAGCCATTTTACTAGCGGCTCCTACAATGAGCAGTTCTTC

size: many
D: .
V: TRBV5-1
J: TRBJ2-3
CDR3: CASSLVSRTQDTQYF
DNA: TGCGCCAGCAGCTTGGTCTCTCGGACACAAGATACGCAGTATTTT

size: .
D: .
V: TRBV7-2
J: TRBJ2-5
CDR3: CASSLYFRETQYF
DNA: TGTGCCAGCAGCTTATATTTCAGGGAGACCCAGTACTTC

size: .
D: .
V: TRBV7-3
J: TRBJ2-2
CDR3: CASSIDRTNTGELFF
DNA: TGTGCCAGCAGCATAGACAGGACGAACACCGGGGAGCTGTTTTTT

size: few
D: .
V: TRBV21-1
J: TRBJ2-1
CDR3: CASGGPSSYNEQFF
DNA: TGTGCCAGCGGGGGGCCGAGCTCCTACAATGAGCAGTTCTTC

size: .
D: TRBD2
V: TRBV19
J: TRBJ2-7
CDR3: CASSIRAGGQHEQYF
DNA: TGTGCCAGTAGTATTAGAGCGGGGGGGCAGCATGAGCAGTACTTC

size: many
D: TRBD1
V: TRBV5-1
J: TRBJ2-7
CDR3: CASSPDRGHYEQYF
DNA: TGCGCCAGCAGCCCGGACAGGGGTCACTACGAGCAGTACTTC

size: many
D: .
V: TRBV28
J: TRBJ1-4
CDR3: CASSEVRTTNEKLFF
DNA: TGTGCCAGCAGTGAAGTTCGGACAACTAATGAAAAACTGTTTTTT

size: few
D: TRBD1
V: TRBV5-1
J: TRBJ2-2
CDR3: CASSGQGGVTGELFF
DNA: TGCGCCAGCAGCGGACAGGGTGGCGTCACCGGGGAGCTGTTTTTT

size: .
D: TRBD2
V: TRBV9
J: TRBJ2-4
CDR3: CASRDTSGEDKNIQYF
DNA: TGTGCCAGCAGGGATACTAGCGGGGAGGACAAAAACATTCAGTACTTC

size: many
D: .
V: TRBV20-1
J: TRBJ1-6
CDR3: CSARDRENSPLHF
DNA: TGCAGTGCTAGAGATCGGGAGAATTCACCCCTCCACTTT

size: .
D: TRBD1
V: TRBV27
J: TRBJ2-2
CDR3: CASSGGQGPTGELFF
DNA: TGTGCCAGCAGTGGCGGACAGGGACCCACCGGGGAGCTGTTTTTT

size: few
D: TRBD1
V: TRBV20-1
J: TRBJ1-5
CDR3: CSALRDRPGGNQPQHF
DNA: TGCAGTGCTCTCCGGGACAGGCCGGGAGGCAATCAGCCCCAGCATTTT

size: .
D: .
V: TRBV12-3/TRBV12-4
J: TRBJ1-5
CDR3: CASSPTYSNQPQHF
DNA: TGTGCCAGCAGCCCGACCTATAGCAATCAGCCCCAGCATTTT

size: many
D: .
V: TRBV6-6
J: TRBJ2-3
CDR3: CASSTRVPGYRTDTQYF
DNA: TGTGCCAGCAGTACTCGGGTCCCAGGATATCGAACAGATACGCAGTATTTT

size: .
D: .
V: TRBV15
J: TRBJ2-1
CDR3: CATSTLPVGYPLYNEQFF
DNA: TGTGCCACCAGCACCCTCCCAGTCGGTTACCCCCTCTACAATGAGCAGTTCTTC

size: .
D: TRBD2
V: TRBV5-1
J: TRBJ2-1
CDR3: CASSISGRKNEQFF
DNA: TGCGCCAGCAGCATTAGCGGGAGGAAGAATGAGCAGTTCTTC

size: few
D: TRBD1
V: TRBV12-3/TRBV12-4
J: TRBJ1-1
CDR3: CASSPSKGGRARTEAFF
DNA: TGTGCCAGCAGTCCTTCAAAAGGGGGCCGGGCAAGGACTGAAGCTTTCTTT

size: .
D: TRBD1
V: TRBV28
J: TRBJ2-3
CDR3: CASSKGAGSTDTQYF
DNA: TGTGCCAGCAGTAAGGGGGCAGGGAGCACAGATACGCAGTATTTT

size: few
D: .
V: TRBV10-3
J: TRBJ2-1
CDR3: CAISVKGGRTYNEQFF
DNA: TGTGCCATCAGTGTAAAAGGGGGGAGAACCTACAATGAGCAGTTCTTC

size: .
D: TRBD2
V: TRBV11-2
J: TRBJ2-7
CDR3: CASSLVLAGDEQYF
DNA: TGTGCCAGCAGCTTAGTCCTAGCGGGAGACGAGCAGTACTTC

size: many
D: .
V: TRBV5-1
J: TRBJ2-3
CDR3: CASSGSRVADTQYF
DNA: TGCGCCAGCAGCGGCTCCAGGGTGGCGGATACGCAGTATTTT

size: many
D: .
V: TRBV6-4
J: TRBJ2-1
CDR3: CASSDEENEQFF
DNA: TGTGCCAGCAGTGACGAAGAGAATGAGCAGTTCTTC

size: .
D: .
V: TRBV28
J: TRBJ2-7
CDR3: CASSPGYRSYEQYF
DNA: TGTGCCAGCAGCCCAGGGTATCGGTCCTACGAGCAGTACTTC

size: .
D: TRBD1
V: TRBV6-5
J: TRBJ2-7
CDR3: CASSKGQKYDEQYF
DNA: TGTGCCAGCAGTAAGGGACAGAAGTACGATGAGCAGTACTTC

size: .
D: TRBD1
V: TRBV11-2
J: TRBJ1-2
CDR3: CASSLGGRGLFRGYTF
DNA: TGTGCCAGCAGCTTAGGGGGCAGGGGGCTTTTTCGTGGCTACACCTTC

size: many
D: TRBD2
V: TRBV20-1
J: TRBJ2-5
CDR3: CSARVRLAGLQETQYF
DNA: TGCAGTGCTAGAGTCAGACTAGCGGGTCTACAAGAGACCCAGTACTTC

size: .
D: TRBD2
V: TRBV2
J: TRBJ2-5
CDR3: CASTPGLAGGETQYF
DNA: TGTGCCAGCACCCCAGGACTAGCGGGGGGAGAGACCCAGTACTTC

size: .
D: TRBD2
V: TRBV28
J: TRBJ2-5
CDR3: CASALLLPSGSQETQYF
DNA: TGTGCCAGCGCGTTGCTACTCCCAAGCGGGAGTCAAGAGACCCAGTACTTC

size: once
D: TRBD1
V: TRBV5-1
J: TRBJ1-1
CDR3: CASSLQGAREAFF
DNA: TGCGCCAGCAGCCTGCAGGGGGCCCGTGAAGCTTTCTTT

size: many
D: TRBD1
V: TRBV5-1
J: TRBJ1-2
CDR3: CASSFDTGTGRMNGYTF
DNA: TGCGCCAGCAGCTTCGACACCGGGACAGGGCGAATGAATGGCTACACCTTC

size: .
D: TRBD1
V: TRBV20-1
J: TRBJ1-1
CDR3: CSAPQGEAEAFF
DNA: TGCAGTGCTCCCCAGGGGGAAGCTGAAGCTTTCTTT

size: .
D: .
V: TRBV20-1
J: TRBJ1-1
CDR3: CSASLGHLLGATEAFF
DNA: TGCAGTGCCTCCCTTGGACACTTGTTAGGGGCCACTGAAGCTTTCTTT

size: many
D: .
V: TRBV7-2
J: TRBJ2-3
CDR3: CASSSQGGGTDTQYF
DNA: TGTGCCAGCAGCTCGCAGGGAGGTGGGACAGATACGCAGTATTTT